These T cell receptor beta chains were read from a single sample in a study of cytomegalovirus exposure and HLA in healthy donors. Sequenced by immunoSEQ multiplex PCR; TCRdb stores in-frame clones only, minus some. The repertoire holds 100,000 or so clones, with around 83% as singletons. Sequencing used PBMCs. The origin of the receptors is a woman younger than 30 in good health and CMV-seropositive. CDR3s include the opening cysteine and the closing phenylalanine or tryptophan. D genes are given only for firm matches. Expanded clones get a size class; other rows say once, few or many, or leave the size out.

>-|TRBJ1-1|TRBV19|-
CASSITGPANTEAFF
TGTGCCAGTAGTATTACAGGGCCGGCTAACACTGAAGCTTTCTTT
>-|TRBJ2-3|TRBV5-6|-
CASRQGTSTDTQYF
TGTGCCAGCAGACAGGGGACTAGCACAGATACGCAGTATTTT
>-|TRBJ2-7|TRBV4-1|-
CASSQASADSYEQYF
TGCGCCAGCAGCCAAGCAAGCGCCGACTCCTACGAGCAGTACTTC
>-|TRBJ2-7|TRBV19|-
CASSGGNYEQYF
TGTGCCAGTTCCGGGGGAAACTACGAGCAGTACTTC
>-|TRBJ1-1|TRBV29-1|-
CSVPQIMNTEAFF
TGCAGCGTGCCACAGATCATGAACACTGAAGCTTTCTTT
>-|TRBJ2-2|TRBV4-1|TRBD2
CASSQGRGRATGELFF
TGCGCCAGCAGCCAAGGACGGGGGAGGGCCACCGGGGAGCTGTTTTTT
>once|TRBJ2-5|TRBV19|TRBD2
CASSSAGREETQYF
TGTGCCAGTAGCAGCGCGGGGAGGGAAGAGACCCAGTACTTC
>once|TRBJ1-2|TRBV6-1|-
CASSEGAGNSYGYTF
TGTGCCAGCAGCGAAGGCGCAGGAAATTCCTATGGCTACACCTTC
>-|TRBJ2-7|TRBV12-5|TRBD1
CASGFPPGGAGGLYEQYF
TGTGCTAGTGGTTTCCCACCAGGAGGGGCAGGGGGCCTCTACGAGCAGTACTTC
>-|TRBJ2-1|TRBV6-4|TRBD2
CASSRSGGTSGSSYNEQFF
TGTGCCAGCAGTCGATCTGGAGGGACTAGCGGGAGTTCCTACAATGAGCAGTTCTTC
>-|TRBJ2-1|TRBV30|TRBD2
CAWSLITGLASNEQFF
TGTGCCTGGAGTTTGATAACCGGACTAGCTTCCAATGAGCAGTTCTTC
>-|TRBJ2-7|TRBV19|-
CASSIEGGGAEQYF
TGTGCCAGTAGTATAGAAGGCGGAGGGGCCGAGCAGTACTTC
>-|TRBJ1-3|TRBV30|-
CAWSVHRTKGNTIYF
TGTGCCTGGAGTGTACATCGGACAAAAGGAAACACCATATATTTT
>-|TRBJ2-7|TRBV6-5|-
CASISPSYEQYF
TGTGCCAGCATCTCCCCGTCCTACGAGCAGTACTTC
>-|TRBJ2-3|TRBV6-1|TRBD2
CASSGGGSTDTQYF
TGTGCCAGCAGTGGGGGGGGGAGCACAGATACGCAGTATTTT
>-|TRBJ1-2|TRBV27|-
CASSLKGQSYGYTF
TGTGCCAGCAGTTTAAAAGGACAGTCTTATGGCTACACCTTC
>few|TRBJ1-5|TRBV15|-
CATTRSTGSNQPQHF
TGTGCCACCACCCGATCCACAGGGTCCAATCAGCCCCAGCATTTT
>-|TRBJ2-7|TRBV28|TRBD1
CASSLGQGYEQYF
TGTGCCAGCAGTTTGGGACAGGGTTACGAGCAGTACTTC
>-|TRBJ2-2|TRBV4-1|TRBD1
CASSQGGVRGRTGELFF
TGCGCCAGCAGCCAAGGAGGTGTCAGGGGGCGGACCGGGGAGCTGTTTTTT
>-|TRBJ2-2|TRBV11-2|-
CASSFAQGTGELFF
TGTGCCAGCAGCTTCGCTCAGGGCACCGGGGAGCTGTTTTTT
>-|TRBJ2-5|TRBV27|-
CASSTTGHIQETQYF
TGTGCCAGCAGTACAACGGGACATATCCAAGAGACCCAGTACTTC
>-|TRBJ2-5|TRBV5-4|TRBD2
CASSLGLAGAPQETQYF
TGTGCCAGCAGCTTGGGACTAGCGGGAGCCCCCCAAGAGACCCAGTACTTC
>-|TRBJ2-7|TRBV29-1|-
CSGRLGGEQYF
TGCAGCGGGAGATTAGGGGGCGAGCAGTACTTC
>-|TRBJ1-2|TRBV10-2|-
CASSEPKDGLDRTF
TGCGCCAGCAGTGAGCCAAAGGACGGACTCGACCGCACCTTC
>-|TRBJ1-2|TRBV6-5|-
CASRGLRSPSGYTF
TGTGCCAGCAGGGGCCTTAGAAGCCCCTCTGGCTACACCTTC
>-|TRBJ2-3|TRBV9|TRBD2
CASSVASGGLTDTQYF
TGTGCCAGCAGCGTAGCTAGCGGGGGCCTCACAGATACGCAGTATTTT
>-|TRBJ1-1|TRBV6-1|TRBD1
CASRDRVNTEAFF
TGTGCCAGCAGAGACAGGGTGAACACTGAAGCTTTCTTT